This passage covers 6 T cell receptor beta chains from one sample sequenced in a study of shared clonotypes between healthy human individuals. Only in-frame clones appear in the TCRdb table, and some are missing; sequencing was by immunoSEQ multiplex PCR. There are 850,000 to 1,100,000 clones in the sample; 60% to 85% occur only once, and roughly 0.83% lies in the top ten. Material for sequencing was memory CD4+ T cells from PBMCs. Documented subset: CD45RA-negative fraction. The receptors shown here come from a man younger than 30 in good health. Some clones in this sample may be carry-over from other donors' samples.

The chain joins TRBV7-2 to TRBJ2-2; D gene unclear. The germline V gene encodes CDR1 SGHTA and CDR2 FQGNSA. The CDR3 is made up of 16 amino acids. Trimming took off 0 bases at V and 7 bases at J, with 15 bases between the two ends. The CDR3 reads CASSLASATLHGELFF. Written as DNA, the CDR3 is TGTGCCAGCAGCTTAGCTTCCGCCACACTACACGGGGAGCTGTTTTTT.

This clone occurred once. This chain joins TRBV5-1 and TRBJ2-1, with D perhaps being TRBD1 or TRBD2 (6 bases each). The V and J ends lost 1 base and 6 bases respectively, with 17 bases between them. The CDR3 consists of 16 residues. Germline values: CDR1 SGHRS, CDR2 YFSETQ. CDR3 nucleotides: TGCGCCAGCAGCTTGAGGGAGACAGGAGGGGGCAATGAGCAGTTCTTC. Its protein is CASSLRETGGGNEQFF.

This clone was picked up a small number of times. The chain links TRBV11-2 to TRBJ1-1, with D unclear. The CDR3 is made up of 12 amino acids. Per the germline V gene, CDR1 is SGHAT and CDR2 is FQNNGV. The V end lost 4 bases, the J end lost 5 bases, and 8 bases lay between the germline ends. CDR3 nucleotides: TGTGCCAGCAGCTGGGCGGGGACTGAAGCTTTCTTT. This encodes CASSWAGTEAFF.

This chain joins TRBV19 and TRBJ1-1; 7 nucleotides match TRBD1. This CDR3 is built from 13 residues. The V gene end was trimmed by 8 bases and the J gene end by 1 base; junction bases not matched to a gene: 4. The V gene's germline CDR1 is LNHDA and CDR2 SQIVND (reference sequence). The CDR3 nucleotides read TGTGCCAGTCGGAACAGGGGGAACACTGAAGCTTTCTTT. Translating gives CASRNRGNTEAFF.

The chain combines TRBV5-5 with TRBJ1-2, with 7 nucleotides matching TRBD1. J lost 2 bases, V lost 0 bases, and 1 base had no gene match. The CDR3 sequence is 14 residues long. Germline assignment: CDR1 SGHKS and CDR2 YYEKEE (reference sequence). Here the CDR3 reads CASSLGRGNYGYTF. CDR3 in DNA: TGTGCCAGCAGCTTGGGCAGGGGGAACTATGGCTACACCTTC.

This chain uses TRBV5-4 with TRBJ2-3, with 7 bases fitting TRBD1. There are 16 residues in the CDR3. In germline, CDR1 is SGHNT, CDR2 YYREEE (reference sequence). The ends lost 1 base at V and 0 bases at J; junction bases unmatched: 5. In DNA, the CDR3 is TGTGCCAGCAGCTTGCCCAACAGGGGTAGCACAGATACGCAGTATTTT. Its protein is CASSLPNRGSTDTQYF.